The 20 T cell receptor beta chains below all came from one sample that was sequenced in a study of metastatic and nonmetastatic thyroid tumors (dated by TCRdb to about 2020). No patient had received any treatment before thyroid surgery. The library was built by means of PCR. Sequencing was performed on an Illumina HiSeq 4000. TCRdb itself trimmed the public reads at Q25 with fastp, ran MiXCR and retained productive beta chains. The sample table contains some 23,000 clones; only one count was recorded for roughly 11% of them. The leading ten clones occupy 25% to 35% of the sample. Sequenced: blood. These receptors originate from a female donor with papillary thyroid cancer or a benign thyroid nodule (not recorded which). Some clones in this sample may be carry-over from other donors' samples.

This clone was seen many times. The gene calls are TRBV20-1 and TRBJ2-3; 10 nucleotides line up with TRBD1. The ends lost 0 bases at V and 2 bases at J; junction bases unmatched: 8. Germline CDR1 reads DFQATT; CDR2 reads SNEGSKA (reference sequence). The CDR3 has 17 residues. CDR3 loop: CSAREPRTGGTTDTQYF. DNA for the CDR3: TGCAGTGCTAGAGAACCTAGGACAGGGGGGACCACAGATACGCAGTATTTT.

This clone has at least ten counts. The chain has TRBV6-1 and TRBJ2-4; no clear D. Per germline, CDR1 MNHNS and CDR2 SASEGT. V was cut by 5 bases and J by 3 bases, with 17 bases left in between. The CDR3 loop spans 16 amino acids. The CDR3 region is CASSSPSRGVKNIQYF. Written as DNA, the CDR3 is TGTGCCAGCAGTTCCCCATCACGCGGAGTCAAAAACATTCAGTACTTC.

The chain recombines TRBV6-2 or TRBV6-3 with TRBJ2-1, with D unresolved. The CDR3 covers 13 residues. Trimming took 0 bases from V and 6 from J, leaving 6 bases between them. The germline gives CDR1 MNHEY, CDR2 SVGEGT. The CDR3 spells CASSYSIFNEQFF. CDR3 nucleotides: TGTGCCAGCAGTTACTCCATCTTCAATGAGCAGTTCTTC.

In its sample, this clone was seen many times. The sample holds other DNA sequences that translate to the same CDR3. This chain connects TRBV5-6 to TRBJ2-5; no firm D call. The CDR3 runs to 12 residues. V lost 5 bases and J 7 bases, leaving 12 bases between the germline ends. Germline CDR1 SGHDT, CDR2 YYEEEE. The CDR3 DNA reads TGTGCCAGCAGTAACGGACGAACGACCCAGTACTTC. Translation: CASSNGRTTQYF.

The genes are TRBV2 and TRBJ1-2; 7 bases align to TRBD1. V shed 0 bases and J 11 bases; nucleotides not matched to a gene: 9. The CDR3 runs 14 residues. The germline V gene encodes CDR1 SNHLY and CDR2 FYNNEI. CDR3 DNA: TGTGCCAGCAGTGAAGCGTACAGGGGAGGTTTTTACACCTTC. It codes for CASSEAYRGGFYTF.

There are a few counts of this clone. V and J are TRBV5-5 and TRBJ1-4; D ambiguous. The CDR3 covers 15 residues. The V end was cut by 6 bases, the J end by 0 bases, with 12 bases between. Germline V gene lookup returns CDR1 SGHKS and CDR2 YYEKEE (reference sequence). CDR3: CASTLPTSTNEKLFF. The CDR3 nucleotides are TGTGCCAGCACCCTACCGACGTCAACTAATGAAAAACTGTTTTTT.

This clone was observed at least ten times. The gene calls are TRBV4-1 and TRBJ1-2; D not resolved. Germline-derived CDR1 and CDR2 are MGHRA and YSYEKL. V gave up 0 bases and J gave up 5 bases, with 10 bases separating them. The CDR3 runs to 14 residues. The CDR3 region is CASSQEVRQYGYTF. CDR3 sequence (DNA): TGCGCCAGCAGCCAAGAAGTACGGCAGTATGGCTACACCTTC.

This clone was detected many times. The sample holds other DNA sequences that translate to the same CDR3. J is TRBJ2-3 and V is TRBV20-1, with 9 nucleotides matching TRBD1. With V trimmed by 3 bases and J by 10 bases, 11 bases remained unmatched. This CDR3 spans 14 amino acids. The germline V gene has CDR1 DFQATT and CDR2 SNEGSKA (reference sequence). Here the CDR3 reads CSASPGTGSVAQYF. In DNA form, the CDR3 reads TGCAGTGCTAGTCCCGGGACAGGGTCGGTTGCGCAGTATTTT.

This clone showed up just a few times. CDR3 loop: CASRTTGGVELPLHF. Written as DNA, the CDR3 is TGTGCCAGCAGGACGACAGGGGGCGTGGAGCTGCCCCTCCACTTT. The chain joins TRBV28 to TRBJ1-6, with TRBD1 identical over 10 bases. This CDR3 is 15 amino acids long. Germline CDR1 reads MDHEN; CDR2 reads SYDVKM. The trim removed 6 bases at V and 13 bases at J, leaving 12 bases unmatched.

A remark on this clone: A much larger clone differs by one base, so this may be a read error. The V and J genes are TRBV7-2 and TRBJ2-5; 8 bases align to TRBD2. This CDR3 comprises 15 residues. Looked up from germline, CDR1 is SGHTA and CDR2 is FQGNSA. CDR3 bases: TGTGCCAACAGCCCGGGGGGGGGCTGGCAAGAGACCCAGTACTTC. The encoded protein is CANSPGGGWQETQYF. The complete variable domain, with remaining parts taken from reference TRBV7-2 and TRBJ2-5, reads GAGVSQSPSNKVTEKGKDVELRCDPISGHTALYWYRQSLGQGLEFLIYFQGNSAPDKSGLPSDRFSAERTGGSVSTLTIQRTQQEDSAVYLCANSPGGGWQETQYFGPGTRLLVL.

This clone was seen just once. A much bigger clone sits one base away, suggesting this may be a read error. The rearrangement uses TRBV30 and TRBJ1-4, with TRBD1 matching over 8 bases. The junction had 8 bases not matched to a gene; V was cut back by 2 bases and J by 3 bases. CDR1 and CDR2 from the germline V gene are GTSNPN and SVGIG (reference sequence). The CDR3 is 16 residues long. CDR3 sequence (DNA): TGTGCCTGGAGTTTCAGGGGGCGTGGAGCTAATGAAAAACTGTTTTTT. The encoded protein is CAWSFRGRGANEKLFF.

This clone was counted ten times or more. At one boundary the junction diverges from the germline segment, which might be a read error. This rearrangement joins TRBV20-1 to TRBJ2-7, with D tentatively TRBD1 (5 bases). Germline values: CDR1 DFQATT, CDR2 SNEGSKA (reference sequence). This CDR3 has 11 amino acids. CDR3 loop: CSSRGFYEQYF. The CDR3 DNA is TGCAGTTCTAGGGGCTTCTACGAGCAGTACTTC.

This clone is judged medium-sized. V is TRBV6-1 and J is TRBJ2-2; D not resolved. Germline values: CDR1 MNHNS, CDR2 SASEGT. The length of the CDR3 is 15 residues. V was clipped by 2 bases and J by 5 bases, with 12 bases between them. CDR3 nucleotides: TGTGCCAGCAGTGAACGTCATAGTCTAACCGGGGAGCTGTTTTTT. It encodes CASSERHSLTGELFF.

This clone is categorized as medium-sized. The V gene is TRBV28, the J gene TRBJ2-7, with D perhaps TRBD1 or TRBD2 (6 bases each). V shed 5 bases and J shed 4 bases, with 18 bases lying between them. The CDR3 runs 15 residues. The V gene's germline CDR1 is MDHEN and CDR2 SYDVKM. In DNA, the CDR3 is TGTGCCAGCAGTCTTACACAGGGAGGAAAATACGAGCAGTACTTC. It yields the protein CASSLTQGGKYEQYF.

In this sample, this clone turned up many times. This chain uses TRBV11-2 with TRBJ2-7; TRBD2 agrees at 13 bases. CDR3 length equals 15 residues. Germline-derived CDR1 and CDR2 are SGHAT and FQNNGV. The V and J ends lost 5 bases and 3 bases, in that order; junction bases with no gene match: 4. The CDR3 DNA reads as TGTGCCAGCAGCCAGACTAGCGGGAGGTTCTACGAGCAGTACTTC. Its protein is CASSQTSGRFYEQYF.

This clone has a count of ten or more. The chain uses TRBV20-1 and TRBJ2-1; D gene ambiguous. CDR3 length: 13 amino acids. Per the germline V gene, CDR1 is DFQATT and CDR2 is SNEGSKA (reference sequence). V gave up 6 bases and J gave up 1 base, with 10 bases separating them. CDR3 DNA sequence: TGCAGTGCCCCTGTCGAATCCTACAATGAGCAGTTCTTC. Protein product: CSAPVESYNEQFF.

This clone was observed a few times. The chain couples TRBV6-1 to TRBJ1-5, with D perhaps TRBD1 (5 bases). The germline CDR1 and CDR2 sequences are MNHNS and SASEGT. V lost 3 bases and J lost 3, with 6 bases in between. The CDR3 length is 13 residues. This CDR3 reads CASSDRDNQPQHF. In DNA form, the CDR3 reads TGTGCCAGCAGTGACAGGGACAATCAGCCCCAGCATTTT.

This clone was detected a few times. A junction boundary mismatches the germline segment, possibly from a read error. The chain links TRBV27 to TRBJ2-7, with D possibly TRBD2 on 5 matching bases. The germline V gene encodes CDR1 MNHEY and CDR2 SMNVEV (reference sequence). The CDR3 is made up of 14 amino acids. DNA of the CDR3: TGTGCCAGCAGTTCTGACTACCGGGTCTACGAGCAATACTTC. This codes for CASSSDYRVYEQYF.

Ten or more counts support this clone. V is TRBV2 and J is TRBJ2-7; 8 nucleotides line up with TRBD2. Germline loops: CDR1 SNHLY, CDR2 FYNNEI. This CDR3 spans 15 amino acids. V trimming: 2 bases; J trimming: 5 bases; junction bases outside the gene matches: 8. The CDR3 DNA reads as TGTGCCAGCAGTGAAAGTTCTAGCGGGTGGCACGAGCAGTACTTC. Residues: CASSESSSGWHEQYF.

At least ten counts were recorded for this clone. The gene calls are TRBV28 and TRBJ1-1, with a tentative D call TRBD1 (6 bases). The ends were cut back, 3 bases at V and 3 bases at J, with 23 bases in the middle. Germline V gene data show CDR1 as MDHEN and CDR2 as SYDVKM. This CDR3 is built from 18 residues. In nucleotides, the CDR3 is TGTGCCAGCAGTTTTCCGATCACCCTGGGGGGGCTGGACACTGAAGCTTTCTTT. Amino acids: CASSFPITLGGLDTEAFF.